These 10 T cell receptor beta chains share one sample of origin, sequenced in a study of blood T cell repertoires in COVID-19. Here immunoSEQ multiplex PCR was the method, and the copy in TCRdb shows in-frame clones only, minus some. The sample has around 300,000 clones; approximately 88% are singletons. The sequenced sample was PBMCs or T cells enriched from blood (not recorded which). Receptors were obtained from a woman in her 40s who had recovered from COVID-19.

The chain uses TRBV24-1 and TRBJ1-4; 9 bases match TRBD1. CDR1 KGHDR and CDR2 SFDVKD come from the germline V gene. V gave up 4 bases and J gave up 3 bases; unmatched junction bases: 8. This CDR3 region has 17 residues. The CDR3 reads CATSDAGTGTSNEKLFF. For the CDR3, the DNA is TGTGCCACCAGTGACGCCGGGACAGGGACTTCTAATGAAAAACTGTTTTTT.

The table lists this clone with a count of one. The CDR3 sequence: CASSVLERSTGELFF. The CDR3 DNA is TGTGCCAGCAGTGTTCTGGAAAGGAGCACCGGGGAGCTGTTTTTT. The rearrangement links TRBV2 to TRBJ2-2; D not resolved. CDR1 SNHLY and CDR2 FYNNEI come from the germline V gene. V shed 4 bases and J shed 4 bases, with 13 bases lying between them. This CDR3 comprises 15 residues.

This clone was recorded a few times. The J gene is TRBJ2-2, the V gene TRBV4-2; TRBD2 agrees at 16 bases. This CDR3 spans 16 amino acids. CDR1 LGHNA and CDR2 YNFKEQ come from the germline V gene. The V gene end was trimmed by 2 bases and the J gene end by 13 bases; junction bases not matched to a gene: 7. CDR3 in DNA: TGTGCCAGCAGCCAACTAGGGACTAGCGGGGGGGATTGGCTGTTTTTT. This translates into CASSQLGTSGGDWLFF.

The chain joins TRBV19 to TRBJ1-1; 8 bases align to TRBD1. The CDR3 is 16 residues long. Germline CDR1 is LNHDA and CDR2 is SQIVND (reference sequence). With V trimmed by 6 bases and J by 0 bases, 9 bases remained unmatched. The CDR3, as DNA: TGTGCCAGTAGCCACTACAGGGGGTATATGAACACTGAAGCTTTCTTT. Encoded protein: CASSHYRGYMNTEAFF.

This clone was found once. V gene TRBV4-2 combines with J gene TRBJ2-7; D is perhaps TRBD1 (6 bases). Per germline, CDR1 LGHNA and CDR2 YNFKEQ. V was shortened by 0 bases and J by 3 bases, with 12 bases between the two germline ends. There are 15 residues in the CDR3. The CDR3 region is CASSQDRGPFYEQYF. CDR3 nucleotide sequence: TGTGCCAGCAGCCAAGACAGGGGACCCTTCTACGAGCAGTACTTC.

The count of this clone is one. In nucleotides, the CDR3 is TGTGCCAGCTCGCTTGGGACTAACACAGATACGCAGTATTTT. It encodes CASSLGTNTDTQYF. The genes are TRBV18 and TRBJ2-3; TRBD2 matches at 7 bases. Germline assignment: CDR1 KGHSH and CDR2 LQKENI. The length of the CDR3 is 14 residues. J lost 2 bases, V lost 6 bases, and 5 bases had no gene match. Full variable domain (remainder filled in from reference TRBV18 and TRBJ2-3): NAGVMQNPRHLVRRRGQEARLRCSPMKGHSHVYWYRQLPEEGLKFMVYLQKENIIDESGMPKERFSAEFPKEGPSILRIQQVVRGDSAAYFCASSLGTNTDTQYFGPGTRLTVL.

J is TRBJ1-1 and V is TRBV5-1, with 9 bases aligning to TRBD1. Germline loops: CDR1 SGHRS, CDR2 YFSETQ. This CDR3 is 17 amino acids long. V lost 1 base and J lost 0; bases outside the gene matches: 7. The CDR3 loop reads CASSLKAQGALNTEAFF. The CDR3 DNA sequence: TGCGCCAGCAGCTTGAAGGCACAGGGGGCACTGAACACTGAAGCTTTCTTT.

This clone was seen more than once but under ten times. The junction differs from germline at one of its ends, possibly a read error. The J gene is TRBJ2-7, the V gene TRBV6-5; D could derive from TRBD1 or TRBD2 (6 bases each). This CDR3 comprises 14 residues. Germline-derived CDR1 and CDR2 are MNHEY and SVGAGI. The CDR3 coding sequence is TGTGCCAGCAGTCACTCGGGGGCCCGACACGAGCAGTACTTC. It codes for CASSHSGARHEQYF.

This clone was picked up one time. CDR3 nucleotides: TGTGCCATCAGCCGACAGGAGAACACTGAAGCTTTCTTT. Its translation is CAISRQENTEAFF. V usage is TRBV10-3 and J usage is TRBJ1-1, with a possible D match to TRBD1 (6 bases). V dropped 6 bases and J dropped 1 base, with 9 bases sitting between them. Germline V gene data show CDR1 as ENHRY and CDR2 as SYGVKD. The CDR3 spans 13 residues.

The CDR3 bases are TGTGCCAGCAGCTTCTCCTTGGGACAGGGTTGGAATGAGCAGTTCTTC. It translates to CASSFSLGQGWNEQFF. This chain uses TRBV9 with TRBJ2-1, with 9 bases that match TRBD1. Germline-derived CDR1 and CDR2 are SGDLS and YYNGEE. V shed 4 bases and J 7 bases; nucleotides not matched to a gene: 12. This CDR3 contains 16 residues.